This T cell receptor beta chain was sequenced for a study of blood T cell repertoires in COVID-19. At the level of the study: Samples taken during acute and convalescent COVID-19 were collected in the United States, Italy and Spain. Sources were T cells, B-cell-depleted T cells, or PBMCs; the material itself was cDNA or gDNA.

This CDR3 comprises 15 residues. J gave up 5 bases and V 4 bases, and 4 bases lay outside the gene matches. Germline lookup yields CDR1 SEHNR and CDR2 FQNEAQ (reference sequence). Authors' methods: It was from reference gene primer amplification that nucleated cell counts were estimated. Clones were read by immunoSEQ multiplex PCR, and TCRdb kept only the in-frame ones, dropping some. From that table come the V and J calls and clone size; the DNA was used to work out D and trimming. In the table there are over 130,000 clones, roughly 87% of which are singletons. The sequenced sample was peripheral blood. The TCR comes from an older woman with active or convalescent COVID-19. The chain uses TRBV7-9 and TRBJ2-2; TRBD1 aligns across 10 bases. The CDR3 bases are TGTGCCAGCAGCTGGGGACAGGGGCGGACCGGGGAGCTGTTTTTT. This sequence encodes CASSWGQGRTGELFF.